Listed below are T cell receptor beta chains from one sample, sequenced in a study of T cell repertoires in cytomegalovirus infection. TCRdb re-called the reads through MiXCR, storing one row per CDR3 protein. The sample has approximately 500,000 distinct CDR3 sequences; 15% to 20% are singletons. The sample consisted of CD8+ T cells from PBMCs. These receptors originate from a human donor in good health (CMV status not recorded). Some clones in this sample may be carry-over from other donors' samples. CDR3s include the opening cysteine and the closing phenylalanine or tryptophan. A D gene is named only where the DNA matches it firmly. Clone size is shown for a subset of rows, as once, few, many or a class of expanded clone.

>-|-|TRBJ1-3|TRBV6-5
CASSYGEGNTIYF
TGTGCCAGCAGTTACGGGGAGGGGAACACCATATATTTT
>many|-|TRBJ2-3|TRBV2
CASSEEPGADTQYF
TGTGCCAGCAGTGAGGAACCGGGGGCAGATACGCAGTATTTT
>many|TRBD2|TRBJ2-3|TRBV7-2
CASSFRGLAGTQYF
TGTGCCAGCAGCTTCCGGGGACTAGCTGGTACGCAGTATTTT
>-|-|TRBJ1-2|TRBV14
CASSQDRGVEGYTF
TGTGCCAGCAGCCAAGATCGAGGGGTCGAAGGCTACACCTTC
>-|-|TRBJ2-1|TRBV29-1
CSVEGVGGQGQKSSYNEQFF
TGCAGCGTTGAAGGGGTTGGTGGGCAGGGACAAAAAAGCTCCTACAATGAGCAGTTCTTC
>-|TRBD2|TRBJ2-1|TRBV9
CSSGSINEQFF
TGTTCAAGCGGGAGTATAAATGAGCAGTTCTTC
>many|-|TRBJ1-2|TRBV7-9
CASSLGGRGDGYTF
TGTGCCAGCAGCTTAGGTGGTAGGGGAGATGGCTACACCTTC
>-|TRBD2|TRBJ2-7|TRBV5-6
CASSSILAGEGYEQYF
TGTGCCAGCAGCTCCATACTAGCGGGAGAGGGGTACGAGCAGTACTTC
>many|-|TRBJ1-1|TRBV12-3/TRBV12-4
CASSSTGTMNTEAFF
TGTGCCAGCAGTTCTACCGGGACAATGAACACTGAAGCTTTCTTT
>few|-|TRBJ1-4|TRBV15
CATSRDEAGNLATNEKLFF
TGTGCCACCAGCAGAGATGAGGCGGGGAACTTGGCAACTAATGAAAAACTGTTTTTT
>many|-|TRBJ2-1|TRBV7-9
CASSPASEGWNNEQFF
TGTGCCAGCAGCCCAGCGTCGGAGGGGTGGAACAATGAGCAGTTCTTC
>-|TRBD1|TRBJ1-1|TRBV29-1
CSHLTGSVKAFF
TGCAGCCACCTGACAGGGTCAGTAAAAGCTTTCTTT
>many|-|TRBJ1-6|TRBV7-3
CASSFGPDGSPLHF
TGTGCCAGCAGCTTCGGGCCGGACGGGTCACCCCTCCACTTT
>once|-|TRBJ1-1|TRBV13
CASSALGEYTEAFF
TGTGCCAGCAGCGCCCTTGGGGAGTACACTGAAGCTTTCTTT
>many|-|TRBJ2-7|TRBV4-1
CASSQDQSTGIYEQYF
TGCGCCAGCAGCCAAGATCAATCGACGGGAATCTACGAGCAGTACTTC